This T cell receptor (beta chain) was profiled in a study of shared clonotypes between healthy human individuals. CD45RO-negative cells were positively selected for CCR7, leaving out terminally differentiated effector memory CD45RA+ cells. The V end was cut by 0 bases, the J end by 3 bases, with 18 bases between. Germline assignment: CDR1 SGDLS and CDR2 YYNGEE. This CDR3 comprises 17 residues. Here immunoSEQ multiplex PCR was the method, and the copy in TCRdb shows in-frame clones only, minus some. The table lists roughly 2.1 million clones, more than 85% of them singletons. The sample consisted of naive CD8+ T cells from PBMCs. The clonotype comes from a man aged 18 to 29 in good health. Some clones in this sample may be carry-over from other donors' samples. The chain has TRBV9 and TRBJ1-1, with D possibly TRBD1 on 6 matching bases. The CDR3 reads CASSVGAQQGPHTEAFF. CDR3 bases: TGTGCCAGCAGCGTAGGGGCTCAACAGGGCCCACACACTGAAGCTTTCTTT.